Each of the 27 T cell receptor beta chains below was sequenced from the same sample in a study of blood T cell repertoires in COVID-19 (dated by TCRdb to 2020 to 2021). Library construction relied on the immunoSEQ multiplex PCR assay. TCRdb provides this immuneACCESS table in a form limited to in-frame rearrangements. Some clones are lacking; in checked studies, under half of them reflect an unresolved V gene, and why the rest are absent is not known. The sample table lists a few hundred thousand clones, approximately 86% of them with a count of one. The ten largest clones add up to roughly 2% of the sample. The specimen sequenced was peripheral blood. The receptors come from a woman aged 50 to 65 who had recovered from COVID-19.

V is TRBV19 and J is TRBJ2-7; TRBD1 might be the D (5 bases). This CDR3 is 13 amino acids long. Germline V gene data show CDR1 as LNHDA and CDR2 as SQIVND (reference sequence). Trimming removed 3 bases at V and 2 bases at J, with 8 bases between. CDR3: CASSMQGAYEQYF. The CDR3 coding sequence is TGTGCCAGTAGTATGCAGGGCGCCTACGAGCAGTACTTC.

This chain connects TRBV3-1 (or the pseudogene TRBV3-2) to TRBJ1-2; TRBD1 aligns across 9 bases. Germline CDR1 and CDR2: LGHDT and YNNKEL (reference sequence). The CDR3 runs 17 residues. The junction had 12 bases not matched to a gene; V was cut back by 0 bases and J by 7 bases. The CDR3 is CASSQEGPSGQGFGYTF. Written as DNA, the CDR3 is TGTGCCAGCAGCCAAGAGGGTCCCTCGGGACAGGGCTTTGGCTACACCTTC.

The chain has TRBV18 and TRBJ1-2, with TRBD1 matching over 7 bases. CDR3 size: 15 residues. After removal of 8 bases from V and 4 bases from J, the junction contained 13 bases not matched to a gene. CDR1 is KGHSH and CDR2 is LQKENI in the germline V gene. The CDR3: CASTVQGEGTYGYTF. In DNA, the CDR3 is TGTGCCAGCACCGTCCAGGGGGAAGGGACCTATGGCTACACCTTC.

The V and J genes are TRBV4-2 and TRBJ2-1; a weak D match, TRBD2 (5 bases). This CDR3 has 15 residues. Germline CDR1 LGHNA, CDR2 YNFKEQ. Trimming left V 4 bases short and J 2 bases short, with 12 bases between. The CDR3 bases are TGTGCCAGCAGCCCGGCGGGCGGAACCTACAATGAGCAGTTCTTC. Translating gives CASSPAGGTYNEQFF.

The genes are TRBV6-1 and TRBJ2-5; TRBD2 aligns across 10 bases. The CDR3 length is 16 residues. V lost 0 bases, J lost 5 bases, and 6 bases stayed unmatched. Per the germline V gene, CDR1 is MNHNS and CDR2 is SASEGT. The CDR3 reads CASSEAVLAGKETQYF. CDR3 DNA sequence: TGTGCCAGCAGTGAAGCGGTACTAGCGGGGAAGGAGACCCAGTACTTC.

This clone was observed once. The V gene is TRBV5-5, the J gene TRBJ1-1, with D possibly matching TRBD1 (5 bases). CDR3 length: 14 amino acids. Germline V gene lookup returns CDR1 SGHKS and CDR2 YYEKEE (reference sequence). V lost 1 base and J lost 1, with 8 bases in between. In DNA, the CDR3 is TGTGCCAGCAGCTTGAAACAGGAGAACACTGAAGCTTTCTTT. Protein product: CASSLKQENTEAFF. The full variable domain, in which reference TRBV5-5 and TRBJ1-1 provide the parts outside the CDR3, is DAGVTQSPTHLIKTRGQQVTLRCSPISGHKSVSWYQQVLGQGPQFIFQYYEKEERGRGNFPDRFSARQFPNYSSELNVNALLLGDSALYLCASSLKQENTEAFFGQGTRLTVV.

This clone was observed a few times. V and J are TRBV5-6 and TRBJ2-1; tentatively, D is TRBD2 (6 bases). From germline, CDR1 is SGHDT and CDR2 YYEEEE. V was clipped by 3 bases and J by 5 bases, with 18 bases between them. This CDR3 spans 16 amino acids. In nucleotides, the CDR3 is TGTGCCAGCAGCTCCCTGGACGGAGGGCCACACAATGAGCAGTTCTTC. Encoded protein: CASSSLDGGPHNEQFF.

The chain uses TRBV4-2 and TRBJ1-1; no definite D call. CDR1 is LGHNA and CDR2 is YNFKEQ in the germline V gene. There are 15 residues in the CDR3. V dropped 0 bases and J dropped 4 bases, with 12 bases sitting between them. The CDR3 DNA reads TGTGCCAGCAGCCAAGATCTGGGCCCCGGCACTGAAGCTTTCTTT. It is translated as CASSQDLGPGTEAFF.

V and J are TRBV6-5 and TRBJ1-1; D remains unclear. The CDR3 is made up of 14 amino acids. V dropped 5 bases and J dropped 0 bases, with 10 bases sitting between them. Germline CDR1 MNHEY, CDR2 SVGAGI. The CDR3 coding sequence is TGTGCCAGCAGTCGGGAGTTCATGAACACTGAAGCTTTCTTT. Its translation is CASSREFMNTEAFF.

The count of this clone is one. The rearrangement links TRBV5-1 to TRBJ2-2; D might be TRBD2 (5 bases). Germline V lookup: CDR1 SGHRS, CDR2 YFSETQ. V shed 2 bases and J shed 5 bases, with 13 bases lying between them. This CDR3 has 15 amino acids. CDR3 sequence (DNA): TGCGCCAGCAGCTTCGGCGGGTCGGCAACCGGGGAGCTGTTTTTT. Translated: CASSFGGSATGELFF.

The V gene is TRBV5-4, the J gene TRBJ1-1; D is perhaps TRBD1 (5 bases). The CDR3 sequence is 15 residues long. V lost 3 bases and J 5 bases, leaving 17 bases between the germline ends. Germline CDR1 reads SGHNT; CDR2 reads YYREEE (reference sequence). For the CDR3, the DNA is TGTGCCAGCAGCTCGGCTACAGGCGGAGAGACTGAAGCTTTCTTT. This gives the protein CASSSATGGETEAFF.

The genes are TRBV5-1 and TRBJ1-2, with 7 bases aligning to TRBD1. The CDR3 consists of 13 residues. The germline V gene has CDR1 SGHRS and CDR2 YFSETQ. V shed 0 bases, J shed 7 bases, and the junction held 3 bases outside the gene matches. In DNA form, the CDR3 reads TGCGCCAGCAGCTTGGATCCAGGGGGTGGCTACACCTTC. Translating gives CASSLDPGGGYTF.

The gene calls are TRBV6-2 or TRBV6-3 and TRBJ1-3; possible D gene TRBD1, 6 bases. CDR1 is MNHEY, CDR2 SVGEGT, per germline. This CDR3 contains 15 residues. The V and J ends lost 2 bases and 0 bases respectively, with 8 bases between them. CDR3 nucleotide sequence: TGTGCCAGCAGTTACCGGGACAACTCTGGAAACACCATATATTTT. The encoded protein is CASSYRDNSGNTIYF.

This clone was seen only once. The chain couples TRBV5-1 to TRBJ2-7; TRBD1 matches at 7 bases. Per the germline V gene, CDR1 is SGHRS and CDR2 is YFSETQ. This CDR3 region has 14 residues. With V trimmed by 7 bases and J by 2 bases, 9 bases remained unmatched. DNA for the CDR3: TGCGCCAGCTCTCAGACAGGGTCGACCTACGAGCAGTACTTC. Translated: CASSQTGSTYEQYF. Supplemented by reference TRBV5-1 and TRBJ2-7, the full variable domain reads KAGVTQTPRYLIKTRGQQVTLSCSPISGHRSVSWYQQTPGQGLQFLFEYFSETQRNKGNFPGRFSGRQFSNSRSEMNVSTLELGDSALYLCASSQTGSTYEQYFGPGTRLTVT.

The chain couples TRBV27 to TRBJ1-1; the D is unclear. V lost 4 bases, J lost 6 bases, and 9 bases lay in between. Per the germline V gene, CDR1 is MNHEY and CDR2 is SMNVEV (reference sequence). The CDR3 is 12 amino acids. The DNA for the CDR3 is TGTGCCAGCAGTTCAGACTTCTCTGAAGCTTTCTTT. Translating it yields CASSSDFSEAFF.

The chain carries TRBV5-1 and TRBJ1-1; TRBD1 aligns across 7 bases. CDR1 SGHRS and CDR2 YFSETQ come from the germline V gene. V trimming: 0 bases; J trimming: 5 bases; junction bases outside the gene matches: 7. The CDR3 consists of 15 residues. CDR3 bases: TGCGCCAGCAGCTTGGGTGACAGGGTCGGGACTGAAGCTTTCTTT. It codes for CASSLGDRVGTEAFF.

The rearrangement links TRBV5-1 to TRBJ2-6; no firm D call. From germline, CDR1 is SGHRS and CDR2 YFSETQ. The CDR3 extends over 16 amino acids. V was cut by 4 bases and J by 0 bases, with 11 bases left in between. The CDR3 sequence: CASSPQATSGANVLTF. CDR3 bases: TGCGCCAGCAGCCCTCAAGCCACCTCTGGGGCCAACGTCCTGACTTTC. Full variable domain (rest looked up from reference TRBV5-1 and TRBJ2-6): KAGVTQTPRYLIKTRGQQVTLSCSPISGHRSVSWYQQTPGQGLQFLFEYFSETQRNKGNFPGRFSGRQFSNSRSEMNVSTLELGDSALYLCASSPQATSGANVLTFGAGSRLTVL.

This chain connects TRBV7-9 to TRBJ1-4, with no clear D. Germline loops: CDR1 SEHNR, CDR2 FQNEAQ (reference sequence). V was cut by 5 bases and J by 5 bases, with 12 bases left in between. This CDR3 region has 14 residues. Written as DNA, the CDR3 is TGTGCCAGCAGCCCCCGGTGGTCCAATGAAAAACTGTTTTTT. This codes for CASSPRWSNEKLFF.

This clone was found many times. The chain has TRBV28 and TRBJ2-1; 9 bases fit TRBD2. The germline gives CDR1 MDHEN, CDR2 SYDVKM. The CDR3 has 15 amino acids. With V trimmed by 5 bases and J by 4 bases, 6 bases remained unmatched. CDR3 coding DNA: TGTGCCAGCAGTCCTCTAGCGGGATCTTACAATGAGCAGTTCTTC. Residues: CASSPLAGSYNEQFF.

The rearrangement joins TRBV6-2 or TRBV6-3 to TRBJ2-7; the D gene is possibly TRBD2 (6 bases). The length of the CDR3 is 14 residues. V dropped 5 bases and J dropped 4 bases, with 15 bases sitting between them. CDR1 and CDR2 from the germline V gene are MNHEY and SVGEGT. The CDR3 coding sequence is TGTGCCAGCAGTCAACCGGGACTCCCGTACGAGCAGTACTTC. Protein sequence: CASSQPGLPYEQYF.

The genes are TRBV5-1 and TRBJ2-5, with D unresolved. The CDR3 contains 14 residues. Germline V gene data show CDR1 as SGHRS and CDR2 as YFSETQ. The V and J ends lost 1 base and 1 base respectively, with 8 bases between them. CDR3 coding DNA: TGCGCCAGCAGCTTGATTCCCAGCCAAGAGACCCAGTACTTC. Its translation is CASSLIPSQETQYF.

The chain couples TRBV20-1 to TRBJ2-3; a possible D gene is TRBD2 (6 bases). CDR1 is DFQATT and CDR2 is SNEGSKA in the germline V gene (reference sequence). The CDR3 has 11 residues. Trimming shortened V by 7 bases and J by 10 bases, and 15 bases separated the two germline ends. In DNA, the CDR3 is TGCAGTGGAGATAGGAGGGGCGCGCAGTATTTT. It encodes CSGDRRGAQYF.

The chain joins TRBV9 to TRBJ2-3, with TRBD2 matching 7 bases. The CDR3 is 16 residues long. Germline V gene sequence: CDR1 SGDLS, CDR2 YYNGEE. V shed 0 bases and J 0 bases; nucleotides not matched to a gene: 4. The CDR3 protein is CASSVVVSGSTDTQYF. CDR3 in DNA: TGTGCCAGCAGCGTAGTGGTTAGCGGGAGCACAGATACGCAGTATTTT.

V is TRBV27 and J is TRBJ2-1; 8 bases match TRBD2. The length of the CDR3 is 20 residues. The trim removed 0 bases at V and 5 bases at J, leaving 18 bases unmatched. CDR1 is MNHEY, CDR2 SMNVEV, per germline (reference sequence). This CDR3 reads CASSLSRTQRGRRAHNEQFF. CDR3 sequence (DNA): TGTGCCAGCAGTTTATCGCGGACCCAGCGGGGGCGCCGCGCCCACAATGAGCAGTTCTTC.

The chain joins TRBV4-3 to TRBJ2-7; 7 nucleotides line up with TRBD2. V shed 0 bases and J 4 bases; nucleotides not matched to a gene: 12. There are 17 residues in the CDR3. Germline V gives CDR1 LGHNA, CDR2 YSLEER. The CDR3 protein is CASSQEGGAGRVYEQYF. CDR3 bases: TGCGCCAGCAGCCAAGAGGGTGGAGCAGGGAGGGTTTACGAGCAGTACTTC.

For the CDR3, the DNA is TGTGCCAGCAGCCAAGATGAGGCCACCTTAAACACAGATACGCAGTATTTT. Its protein product is CASSQDEATLNTDTQYF. This chain uses TRBV3-1 (or the pseudogene TRBV3-2) with TRBJ2-3; D remains unclear. The V end lost 0 bases, the J end lost 2 bases, and 15 bases lay between the germline ends. This CDR3 spans 17 amino acids. The germline V gene encodes CDR1 LGHDT and CDR2 YNNKEL (reference sequence).

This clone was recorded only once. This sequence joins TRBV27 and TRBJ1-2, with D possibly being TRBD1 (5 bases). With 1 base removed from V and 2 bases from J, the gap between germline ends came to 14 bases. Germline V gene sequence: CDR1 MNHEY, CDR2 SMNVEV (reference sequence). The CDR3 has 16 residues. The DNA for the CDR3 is TGTGCCAGCAGTTTATTGGGCAGGGCCCTGAACTATGGCTACACCTTC. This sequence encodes CASSLLGRALNYGYTF.